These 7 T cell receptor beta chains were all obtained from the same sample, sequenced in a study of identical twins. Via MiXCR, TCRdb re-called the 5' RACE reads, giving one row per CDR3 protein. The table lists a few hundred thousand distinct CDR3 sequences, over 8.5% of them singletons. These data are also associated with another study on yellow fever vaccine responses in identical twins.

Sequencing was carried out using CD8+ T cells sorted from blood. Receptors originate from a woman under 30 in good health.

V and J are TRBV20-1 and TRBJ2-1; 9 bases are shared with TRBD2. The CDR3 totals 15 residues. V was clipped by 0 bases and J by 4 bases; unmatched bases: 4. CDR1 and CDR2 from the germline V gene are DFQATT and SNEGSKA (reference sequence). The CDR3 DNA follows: TGCAGTGCTAGAGATCGCGGGAGGGGGTACAATGAGCAGTTCTTC. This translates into CSARDRGRGYNEQFF.

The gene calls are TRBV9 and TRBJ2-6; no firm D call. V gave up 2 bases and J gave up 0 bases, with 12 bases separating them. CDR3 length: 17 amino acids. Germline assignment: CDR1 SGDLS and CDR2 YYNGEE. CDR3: CASSVSRLSSGANVLTF. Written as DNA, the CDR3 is TGTGCCAGCAGCGTTAGTAGGTTGAGCTCTGGGGCCAACGTCCTGACTTTC.

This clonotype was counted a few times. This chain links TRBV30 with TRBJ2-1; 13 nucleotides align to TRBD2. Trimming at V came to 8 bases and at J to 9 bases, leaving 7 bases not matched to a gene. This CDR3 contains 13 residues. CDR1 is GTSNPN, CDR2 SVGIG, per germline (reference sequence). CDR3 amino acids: CAGGTSGKGEQFF. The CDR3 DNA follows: TGTGCCGGTGGGACTAGCGGGAAGGGTGAGCAGTTCTTC.

DNA of the CDR3: TGTGCCAGCAGCACCACAACCTACGAGCAGTACTTC. Protein product: CASSTTTYEQYF. This sequence joins TRBV7-9 and TRBJ2-7; D remains unclear. Trimming pared 5 bases from V and 2 bases from J, leaving 7 bases between. The length of the CDR3 is 12 residues. CDR1 is SEHNR and CDR2 is FQNEAQ in the germline V gene (reference sequence).

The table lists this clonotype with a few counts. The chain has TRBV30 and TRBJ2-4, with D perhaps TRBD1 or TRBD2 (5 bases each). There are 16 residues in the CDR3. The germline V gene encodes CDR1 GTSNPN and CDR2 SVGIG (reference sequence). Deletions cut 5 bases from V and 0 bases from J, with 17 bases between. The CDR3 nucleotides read TGTGCCTGGGACCACGCCGAGGGGCGAGCCAAAAACATTCAGTACTTC. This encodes CAWDHAEGRAKNIQYF.

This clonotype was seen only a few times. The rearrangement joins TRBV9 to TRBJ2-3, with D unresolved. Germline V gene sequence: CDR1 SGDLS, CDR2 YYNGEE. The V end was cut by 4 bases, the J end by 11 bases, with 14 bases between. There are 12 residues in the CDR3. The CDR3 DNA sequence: TGTGCCAGCAGCCCCTCTATACTGGGGCAGTATTTT. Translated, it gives CASSPSILGQYF.

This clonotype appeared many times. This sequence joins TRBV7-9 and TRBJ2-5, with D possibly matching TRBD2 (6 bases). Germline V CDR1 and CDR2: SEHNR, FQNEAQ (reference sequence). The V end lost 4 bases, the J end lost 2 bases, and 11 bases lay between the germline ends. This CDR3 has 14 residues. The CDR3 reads CASSSVRGQETQYF. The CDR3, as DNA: TGTGCCAGCAGCTCGGTCCGGGGGCAAGAGACCCAGTACTTC.